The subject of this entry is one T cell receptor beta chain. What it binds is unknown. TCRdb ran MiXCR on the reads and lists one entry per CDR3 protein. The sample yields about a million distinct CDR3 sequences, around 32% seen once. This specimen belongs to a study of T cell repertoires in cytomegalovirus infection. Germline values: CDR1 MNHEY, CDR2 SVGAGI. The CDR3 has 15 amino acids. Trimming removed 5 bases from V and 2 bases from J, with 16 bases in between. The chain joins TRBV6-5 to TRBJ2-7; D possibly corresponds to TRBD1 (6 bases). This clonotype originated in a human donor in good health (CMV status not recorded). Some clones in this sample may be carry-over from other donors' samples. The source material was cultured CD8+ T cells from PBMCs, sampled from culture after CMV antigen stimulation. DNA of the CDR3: TGTGCCAGCAGTAATGAAAGGACAGAAGCCTACGAGCAGTACGTC. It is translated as CASSNERTEAYEQYV.